The present entry profiles one TCR beta chain with its context. A CD45RA-negative memory subset and a CD45RA+ naive subset were separated from the CD4+ cells. The sample belongs to a study of shared clonotypes between healthy human individuals. Sorted-subset replicate PCR reactions were performed with approximately 200 ng DNA, corresponding to roughly 30,000 T cell genomes. Repertoires were generated with immunoSEQ multiplex PCR, while TCRdb's copy carries only in-frame clones and drops some. The table includes about 2.5 million clones, around 93% detected once. The germline V gene has CDR1 SQVTM and CDR2 ANQGSEA. This CDR3 region has 14 residues. V was cut by 4 bases and J by 3 bases, with 12 bases left in between.

The receptor was derived from a man between 18 and 29 years old in good health. Some clones in this sample may be carry-over from other donors' samples. This rearrangement joins TRBV29-1 to TRBJ1-4; D call uncertain. The sequencing input was naive CD4+ T cells from PBMCs. Documented subset: CD45RA+ positively selected. The CDR3 spells CSVGPLIPNEKLFF. CDR3 bases: TGCAGCGTTGGGCCCTTGATCCCTAATGAAAAACTGTTTTTT.